These T cell receptor beta chains were read from a single sample in a study of neurological immune-mediated disorders. Each CDR3 protein is one row after TCRdb ran MiXCR on the 5' RACE reads. Of tens of thousands of distinct CDR3 sequences detected, around 24% appear once; the ten largest clones hold under 5.5%. Source material: PBMCs. Receptors originate from a man aged 60 to 69 with HTLV-1-associated myelopathy (HAM/TSP). CDR3s include the opening cysteine and the closing phenylalanine or tryptophan. The D gene is left open where the match is weak. Only part of the rows carry a size: once, few, many, or a class if the clone is expanded.

d_gene | j_gene | v_gene | abundance | CDR3nt | CDR3aa
TRBD2 | TRBJ2-1 | TRBV5-8 | many | TGTGCCAGCAGCTTGACGGGACTAGCGGAGTACAATGAGCAGTTCTTC | CASSLTGLAEYNEQFF
. | TRBJ1-1 | TRBV5-1 | . | TGCGCCAGCAGCTTGGTTTCCGGGAACTTCAACACTGAAGCTTTCTTT | CASSLVSGNFNTEAFF
TRBD2 | TRBJ2-1 | TRBV10-3 | many | TGTGCCATCAGGGGGACTAGCGGGAGGGCCGTAAATGAGCAGTTCTTC | CAIRGTSGRAVNEQFF
TRBD2 | TRBJ2-7 | TRBV20-1 | many | TGCAGTGCTAGAGACTTAGCGGGAGCCTCCTACGAGCAGTACTTC | CSARDLAGASYEQYF
. | TRBJ2-7 | TRBV19 | many | TGTGCCAGTAGTCCCCTGGGCCTCTACGAGCAGTACTTC | CASSPLGLYEQYF
. | TRBJ2-1 | TRBV27 | many | TGTGCCAGCACCAGTATGGGGGCCCCGCACTCCTACAATGAGCAGTTCTTC | CASTSMGAPHSYNEQFF
. | TRBJ2-1 | TRBV9 | . | TGTGCCAGCAGCGTAGGGACGGATCTGAAGCAGTTCTTC | CASSVGTDLKQFF
TRBD1 | TRBJ1-1 | TRBV20-1 | many | TGCAGTGCTAGCCAGGGGGCTTTCGACACTGAAGCTTTCTTT | CSASQGAFDTEAFF
. | TRBJ2-1 | TRBV5-1 | . | TGCGCCAGCAGCCTCGGGGCGCCCTACAATGAGCAGTTCTTC | CASSLGAPYNEQFF
. | TRBJ2-3 | TRBV7-6 | . | TGTGCCAGCAGCTTGTACGACAGTTATGGTCCAGATACGCAGTATTTT | CASSLYDSYGPDTQYF
TRBD2 | TRBJ2-7 | TRBV28 | many | TGTGCCAGCAGTTTGTCCGGGACTAGCTTTTACGAGCAGTACTTC | CASSLSGTSFYEQYF
. | TRBJ1-5 | TRBV20-1 | . | TGCAGTGCTAGGACAGTTAGCAATCAGCCCCAGCATTTT | CSARTVSNQPQHF
. | TRBJ2-7 | TRBV20-1 | many | TGCAGTGCTGAGGGGAAACCGAGCTCCTACGAGCAGTACTTC | CSAEGKPSSYEQYF
. | TRBJ2-1 | TRBV11-3 | many | TGTGCCAGCAGCTTCACGGGAAGTGAGCAGTTCTTC | CASSFTGSEQFF
TRBD2 | TRBJ2-2 | TRBV20-1 | few | TGCAGTGCTATGGTTGGGACTAGCATCGCCGGGGAGCTGTTTTTT | CSAMVGTSIAGELFF
. | TRBJ2-5 | TRBV29-1 | . | TGCAGCGTTGGCCGGGGGGCCTCTAGTGAGACCCAGTACTTC | CSVGRGASSETQYF
TRBD1 | TRBJ2-1 | TRBV5-1 | many | TGCGCCAGCAGTGCCGGGACAGGGCAGGGGACTGAGCAGTTCTTC | CASSAGTGQGTEQFF
TRBD1 | TRBJ2-7 | TRBV6-1 | many | TGTGCCAGCAGTGAGAACGACAGGGCCCTCTACGAGCAGTACTTC | CASSENDRALYEQYF
. | TRBJ2-3 | TRBV10-1 | . | TGCGCCAGCAGTGAGTCGGGCACAGATACGCAGTATTTT | CASSESGTDTQYF
. | TRBJ1-2 | TRBV5-5 | . | TGTGCCAGCAGCCACCCAGGGACCTATGGCTACACCTTC | CASSHPGTYGYTF
. | TRBJ1-2 | TRBV20-1 | . | TGCAGTGCTAGAGATCCCGGGAGATACCCCCTTTTCTATGGCTACACCTTC | CSARDPGRYPLFYGYTF
TRBD2 | TRBJ2-1 | TRBV10-3 | many | TGTGCCATCAGTGAGTCAACCGGGACTAGCGGCTACAATGAGCAGTTCTTC | CAISESTGTSGYNEQFF
TRBD2 | TRBJ2-7 | TRBV7-2 | many | TGTGCCAGCAGCTTAGCGTGGACTAGCGGCTACGAGCAGTACTTC | CASSLAWTSGYEQYF
. | TRBJ2-7 | TRBV20-1 | many | TGCAGTGCTAGCAGCACAGGGATAGGTCCCTACGAGCAGTACTTC | CSASSTGIGPYEQYF
. | TRBJ2-5 | TRBV5-5 | . | TGTGCCAGCAGCTTATACGCAGGGGTAGCGGAGACCCAGTACTTC | CASSLYAGVAETQYF
TRBD1 | TRBJ1-1 | TRBV29-1 | many | TGCAGCGTTCCAGGGGGCGGCACTGAAGCTTTCTTT | CSVPGGGTEAFF
. | TRBJ2-7 | TRBV6-5 | many | TGTGCCAGCAGTTTTGGACTTTCGGTTGGCGAGCAGTACTTC | CASSFGLSVGEQYF